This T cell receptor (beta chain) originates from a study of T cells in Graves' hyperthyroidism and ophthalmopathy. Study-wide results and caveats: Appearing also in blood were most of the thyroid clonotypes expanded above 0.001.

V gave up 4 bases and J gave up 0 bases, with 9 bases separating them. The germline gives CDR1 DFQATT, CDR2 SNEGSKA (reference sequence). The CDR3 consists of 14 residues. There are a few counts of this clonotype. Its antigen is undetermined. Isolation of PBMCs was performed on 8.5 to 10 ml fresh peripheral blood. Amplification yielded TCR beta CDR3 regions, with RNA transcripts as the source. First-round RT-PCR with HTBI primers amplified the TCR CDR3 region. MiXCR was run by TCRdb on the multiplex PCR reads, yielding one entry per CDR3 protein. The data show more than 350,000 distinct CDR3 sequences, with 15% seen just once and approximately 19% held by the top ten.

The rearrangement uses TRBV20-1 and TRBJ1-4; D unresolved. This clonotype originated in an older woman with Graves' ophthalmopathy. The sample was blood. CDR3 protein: CSATDGSTNEKLFF. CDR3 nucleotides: TGCAGTGCTACGGACGGATCAACTAATGAAAAACTGTTTTTT.